Each of the 13 T cell receptor beta chains below was sequenced from the same sample in a study of blood T cell repertoires in COVID-19. Clones were read by immunoSEQ multiplex PCR, and TCRdb kept only the in-frame ones, dropping some. The repertoire holds about 370,000 clones, with approximately 88% as singletons. Sequenced: peripheral blood. These receptors were taken from a woman younger than 45 with COVID-19, enrolled during active disease.

The chain has TRBV6-5 and TRBJ2-1; D gene ambiguous. The V and J ends lost 6 bases and 7 bases respectively, with 13 bases between them. Germline CDR1 and CDR2: MNHEY and SVGAGI. CDR3 length equals 13 residues. The CDR3 protein is CASRLGVINEQFF. CDR3 DNA: TGTGCCAGCAGGTTAGGAGTTATTAATGAGCAGTTCTTC.

The chain employs TRBV24-1 and TRBJ2-1; 13 positions agree with TRBD2. With 3 bases clipped from V and 8 bases from J, the junction kept 6 bases outside the gene matches. The CDR3 loop spans 16 amino acids. The germline CDR1 and CDR2 sequences are KGHDR and SFDVKD. CDR3 DNA: TGTGCCACCAGTGATCCGGGACTAGCGGGAACCCATGAGCAGTTCTTC. Translated: CATSDPGLAGTHEQFF.

With regard to this clone: This same CDR3 is encoded by further DNA sequences in the sample. The chain employs TRBV9 and TRBJ2-1; 7 bases fit TRBD2. CDR1 SGDLS and CDR2 YYNGEE come from the germline V gene. V lost 0 bases and J lost 7; bases outside the gene matches: 4. CDR3 length: 14 residues. The chain's CDR3 is CASSVAGGRNEQFF. The CDR3, as DNA: TGTGCCAGCAGCGTAGCGGGAGGTAGAAATGAGCAGTTCTTC.

This clone was found once. This chain joins TRBV4-2 and TRBJ2-2, with 8 bases identical to TRBD2. The CDR3 runs 17 residues. The J segment lost 6 bases and the V segment lost 1 base, leaving 10 bases of the junction unmatched. Per the germline V gene, CDR1 is LGHNA and CDR2 is YNFKEQ. CDR3 loop: CASSQGVASGLAGELFF. CDR3 DNA: TGTGCCAGCAGCCAAGGGGTTGCTAGCGGGTTGGCCGGGGAGCTGTTTTTT.

The count of this clone is one. The gene calls are TRBV10-3 and TRBJ1-3, with D hard to call. Trimming took off 2 bases at V and 7 bases at J, with 9 bases between the two ends. CDR3 length equals 13 residues. Germline V gives CDR1 ENHRY, CDR2 SYGVKD. CDR3 region: CAISENTGNTIYF. In DNA form, the CDR3 reads TGTGCCATCAGTGAGAATACGGGGAACACCATATATTTT.

The gene calls are TRBV18 and TRBJ1-5; 8 positions match TRBD1. After removal of 3 bases from V and 4 bases from J, the junction contained 5 bases not matched to a gene. Germline CDR1 is KGHSH and CDR2 is LQKENI. The CDR3 extends over 15 amino acids. Here the CDR3 DNA reads TGTGCCAGCTCACCGGACAGGGTCGGAAATCAGCCCCAGCATTTT. Residues: CASSPDRVGNQPQHF.

CDR3 sequence (DNA): TGTGCCAGCAGTTACTTTGGGGAGGGAAGCACAGATACGCAGTATTTT. This encodes CASSYFGEGSTDTQYF. The chain couples TRBV6-2 or TRBV6-3 to TRBJ2-3; 7 bases are shared with TRBD2. The CDR3 loop spans 16 amino acids. The junction had 4 bases not matched to a gene; V was cut back by 1 base and J by 0 bases. Germline CDR1 and CDR2: MNHEY and SVGEGT.

J is TRBJ1-5 and V is TRBV19; possibly TRBD1 for D (6 bases). CDR1 LNHDA and CDR2 SQIVND come from the germline V gene (reference sequence). This CDR3 comprises 19 residues. V was cut by 1 base and J by 0 bases, with 19 bases left in between. The CDR3 protein is CASSIGRGADLFSNQPQHF. For the CDR3, the DNA is TGTGCCAGTAGTATAGGCCGGGGGGCCGACCTCTTTAGCAATCAGCCCCAGCATTTT.

This clone was picked up a small number of times. V usage is TRBV3-1 (or the pseudogene TRBV3-2) and J usage is TRBJ2-7; possible D gene TRBD2, 5 bases. CDR3 length: 19 residues. Trimming removed 0 bases from V and 1 base from J, with 22 bases in between. Germline V CDR1 and CDR2: LGHDT, YNNKEL (reference sequence). The CDR3 region has the DNA TGTGCCAGCAGCCAAGAAGTGGTCAGAGGGCCTCATACTTCCTACGAGCAGTACTTC. As protein: CASSQEVVRGPHTSYEQYF.

Only one count was recorded for this clone. V and J are TRBV6-5 and TRBJ2-2; 7 bases fit TRBD1. In germline, CDR1 is MNHEY, CDR2 SVGAGI. With V trimmed by 7 bases and J by 7 bases, 12 bases remained unmatched. This CDR3 contains 15 residues. The CDR3, as DNA: TGTGCCAGCACCCAGCTAGGGGGCGATCTCGGGGAGCTGTTTTTT. Translation: CASTQLGGDLGELFF.

The chain uses TRBV28 and TRBJ1-1, with no clear D. CDR3 length equals 15 residues. Trimming stripped 3 bases from V and 1 base from J, with 12 bases between. The germline CDR1 and CDR2 sequences are MDHEN and SYDVKM. The CDR3 DNA is TGTGCCAGCAGTTTCTCTTCGGGTTGGAACACTGAAGCTTTCTTT. Amino acids: CASSFSSGWNTEAFF.

The V call is TRBV7-9, the J call TRBJ2-3; the match to TRBD2 covers 7 bases. Trimming took 8 bases from V and 1 from J; bases not matched to a gene: 15. Germline CDR1 is SEHNR and CDR2 is FQNEAQ (reference sequence). This CDR3 is built from 17 residues. In DNA form, the CDR3 reads TGTGCCAGCGAAAACGGCCGTGCGGCGGGGGGCACAGATACGCAGTATTTT. Residues: CASENGRAAGGTDTQYF.

The chain employs TRBV27 and TRBJ2-1; D might be TRBD2 (7 bases). V was cut by 7 bases and J by 10 bases, with 20 bases left in between. CDR3 length: 14 amino acids. The germline V gene has CDR1 MNHEY and CDR2 SMNVEV (reference sequence). The CDR3 spells CASKEGGGYWEQFF. DNA of the CDR3: TGTGCCAGCAAGGAAGGGGGGGGTTATTGGGAGCAGTTCTTC.